The text below deals with one TCR beta chain. The antigen it recognizes is unknown. No base quality values were provided; no much bigger clone lies one nucleotide off. TCRbeta CDR3 regions were amplified from genomic DNA by means of the immunoSEQ Assay, a bias-controlled multiplex PCR. The authors' pipeline ran thus. Nucleated cell counts per sample were estimated from amplification of reference gene primers within the assay. To quantify the absolute abundance of each unique TCRbeta CDR3 rearrangement, sequence reads were collapsed and filtered. For each sample, productive Simpson clonality was calculated by taking the square root of Simpson's diversity index across productive rearrangements. What TCRdb holds here is the immuneACCESS table cut down to in-frame rearrangements. Part of the clones is not present; checked against another copy, under half of the missing clones reflect an unresolved V gene, and the others are unexplained. That table furnishes V, J and clone size, whereas the DNA furnished D and trimming. This sample has 100,000 to 150,000 clones in its table, and approximately 81% of those were observed once. Clones ranked in the top ten supply 3.5% to 4% of the sample.

This specimen belongs to a study of blood T cell repertoires in COVID-19 (dated by TCRdb to 2020 to 2021). About the study as a whole: Collaborator samples came from the United States, Italy and Spain and covered acute and convalescent phases of COVID-19. The repertoires were made available in a free public database intended to serve as a resource for research on the immune response to SARS-CoV-2. The samples were drawn from the first 160 participants of the ongoing ImmuneRACE study and from over a thousand subjects provided by 6 global collaborators. The prospective study material was composed of cDNA or gDNA derived from T cells, B-cell-depleted T cells, or PBMCs. Nearly every sample came with metadata listing a de-identified subject ID, COVID-19 status, age in years and sex. The dataset comprised deeply sampled blood TCRbeta repertoires from subjects exposed to, actively infected with, or recovered from COVID-19. Where available, HLA class I and class II types were obtained from metadata supplied by the sample provider rather than from assay-based typing.

Collaborating institutions collected whole blood in K2EDTA tubes following their own protocols. For TCRbeta analysis, collaborator samples were shipped as frozen whole blood, as isolated PBMCs, or as DNA extracted from either sample type. The study at large found these results: The amount of clinical and demographic metadata varied by source and participant and was provided uncurated.

The junction shows trimming of 6 bases on V and 5 bases on J, and the gene matches do not reach 2 bases of it. Based on the germline V gene, the CDR1 and CDR2 sequences are SNHLY and FYNNEI. The CDR3 contains 13 residues, cysteine and phenylalanine counted. Just CDR3 DNA is preserved here, 39 bases in frame from base 1. Sequences were obtained from peripheral blood. Recombination linked TRBV2 to TRBJ1-5; 9 nucleotides in the junction match TRBD1. This TCR came from a woman aged 45-59 years with acute or convalescent COVID-19. The CDR3: CASRRTGDQPQHF. The nucleotide sequence reads as follows: TGTGCCAGCAGGCGGACAGGGGATCAGCCCCAGCATTTT.